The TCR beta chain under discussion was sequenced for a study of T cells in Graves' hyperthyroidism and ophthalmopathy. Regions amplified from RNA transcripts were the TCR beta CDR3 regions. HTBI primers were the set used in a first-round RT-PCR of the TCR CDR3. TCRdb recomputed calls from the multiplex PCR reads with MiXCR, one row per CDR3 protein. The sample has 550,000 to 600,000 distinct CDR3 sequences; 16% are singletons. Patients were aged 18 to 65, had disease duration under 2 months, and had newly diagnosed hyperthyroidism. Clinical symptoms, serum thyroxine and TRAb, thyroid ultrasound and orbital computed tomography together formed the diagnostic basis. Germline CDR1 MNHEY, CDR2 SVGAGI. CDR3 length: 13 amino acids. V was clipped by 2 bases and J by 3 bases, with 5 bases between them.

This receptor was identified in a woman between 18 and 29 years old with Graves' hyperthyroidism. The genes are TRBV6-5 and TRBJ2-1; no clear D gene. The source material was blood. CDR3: CASSYKNYNEQFF. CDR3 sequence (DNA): TGTGCCAGCAGTTACAAGAACTACAATGAGCAGTTCTTC.